This T cell receptor (beta chain) was retrieved from a study of blood T cell repertoires in COVID-19. Across the study: Sample material is recorded as cDNA or gDNA derived from T cells, B-cell-depleted T cells, or PBMCs.

Per germline, CDR1 SGHTA and CDR2 FQGTGA. The CDR3 has 14 amino acids. Trimming shortened V by 5 bases and J by 3 bases, and 12 bases separated the two germline ends. Some clones are missing from TCRdb's copy, which holds only in-frame ones; the method was immunoSEQ multiplex PCR. The sample shows fewer than 200,000 clones, 89% of them seen only once. This clonotype was obtained from a man between 18 and 29 years old who had recovered from COVID-19. Sequenced input: peripheral blood. This chain links TRBV7-3 with TRBJ2-3; tentative D call: TRBD2 (6 bases). CDR3 protein: CASSTEGLTDTQYF. The DNA of the CDR3 is TGTGCCAGCAGCACCGAGGGACTTACAGATACGCAGTATTTT.